A selection of T cell receptor beta chains follows, all from one sample in a study of OX40 agonist ivuxolimab in advanced cancers. The assay was immunoSEQ multiplex PCR, and TCRdb's table has in-frame clones only and misses some. The sample comprises some 70,000 clones, roughly 83% of which are singletons, and 2.1% rests with the top ten. Specimen: CD4+ or CD8+ T cells sorted from blood, collected in a trial of the OX40 agonist ivuxolimab. The receptors shown here come from an adult with an advanced solid tumor such as melanoma, head and neck, liver or kidney cancer. The CDR3 runs from the conserved cysteine through the conserved F or W. The order of the fields is D gene, V gene, J gene, clone size, CDR3 protein, CDR3 DNA. The D gene is left open where the match is weak. Clone size is stated in some rows and not others, as once, few, many or a class when expanded.

D gene: -
V gene: TRBV5-5
J gene: TRBJ1-1
clone size: -
CDR3 protein: CASSIETANTEAFF
CDR3 DNA: TGTGCCAGCAGCATCGAGACTGCGAACACTGAAGCTTTCTTT

D gene: TRBD2
V gene: TRBV9
J gene: TRBJ2-1
clone size: -
CDR3 protein: CASSVAASGNEQFF
CDR3 DNA: TGTGCCAGCAGCGTAGCAGCTAGCGGCAATGAGCAGTTCTTC

D gene: -
V gene: TRBV20-1
J gene: TRBJ1-1
clone size: -
CDR3 protein: CSGQLNTEAFF
CDR3 DNA: TGCAGTGGACAGTTGAACACTGAAGCTTTCTTT

D gene: -
V gene: TRBV19
J gene: TRBJ1-3
clone size: -
CDR3 protein: CARNRNSSGNTIYF
CDR3 DNA: TGTGCCAGGAATAGGAACAGCTCTGGAAACACCATATATTTT

D gene: -
V gene: TRBV30
J gene: TRBJ1-5
clone size: -
CDR3 protein: CAWSVTVNQPQHF
CDR3 DNA: TGTGCCTGGAGTGTAACCGTAAATCAGCCCCAGCATTTT

D gene: -
V gene: TRBV6-5
J gene: TRBJ1-2
clone size: -
CDR3 protein: CASREGGASYGYTF
CDR3 DNA: TGTGCCAGCAGGGAGGGGGGCGCAAGCTATGGCTACACCTTC

D gene: TRBD1
V gene: TRBV7-2
J gene: TRBJ1-6
clone size: -
CDR3 protein: CASSLGQGSNSPLHF
CDR3 DNA: TGTGCCAGCAGCTTAGGACAGGGCAGTAATTCACCCCTCCACTTT

D gene: -
V gene: TRBV11-2
J gene: TRBJ2-7
clone size: -
CDR3 protein: CASSLDPPRESEQYF
CDR3 DNA: TGTGCCAGCAGCTTAGATCCCCCCCGGGAGAGCGAGCAGTACTTC

D gene: TRBD1
V gene: TRBV14
J gene: TRBJ2-7
clone size: -
CDR3 protein: CASSQRGPSYEQYF
CDR3 DNA: TGTGCCAGCAGCCAAAGGGGGCCATCCTACGAGCAGTACTTC

D gene: -
V gene: TRBV4-2
J gene: TRBJ2-5
clone size: -
CDR3 protein: CASSPGAGLNQETQYF
CDR3 DNA: TGTGCCAGCAGCCCGGGGGCAGGCCTAAACCAAGAGACCCAGTACTTC

D gene: TRBD2
V gene: TRBV12-5
J gene: TRBJ2-5
clone size: -
CDR3 protein: CASGPNGLAGKETQYF
CDR3 DNA: TGTGCTAGTGGACCGAACGGACTAGCGGGGAAAGAGACCCAGTACTTC

D gene: TRBD2
V gene: TRBV2
J gene: TRBJ2-3
clone size: -
CDR3 protein: CASSARGLAVSTDTQYF
CDR3 DNA: TGTGCCAGCAGTGCTAGGGGACTAGCGGTTAGCACAGATACGCAGTATTTT

D gene: TRBD1
V gene: TRBV29-1
J gene: TRBJ1-5
clone size: -
CDR3 protein: CSVVYTGGTNQPQHF
CDR3 DNA: TGCAGCGTTGTGTATACAGGGGGCACGAATCAGCCCCAGCATTTT

D gene: -
V gene: TRBV18
J gene: TRBJ1-6
clone size: few
CDR3 protein: CASSLDPSGNSPLHF
CDR3 DNA: TGTGCCAGCTCACTCGATCCGTCGGGGAATTCACCCCTCCACTTT

D gene: TRBD2
V gene: TRBV10-1
J gene: TRBJ2-1
clone size: -
CDR3 protein: CASSDPAGGKSSYNEQFF
CDR3 DNA: TGCGCCAGCAGTGATCCAGCGGGAGGGAAATCATCCTACAATGAGCAGTTCTTC

D gene: -
V gene: TRBV15
J gene: TRBJ2-7
clone size: -
CDR3 protein: CATSRDGGGEQYF
CDR3 DNA: TGTGCCACCAGCAGAGATGGGGGTGGCGAGCAGTACTTC

D gene: TRBD1
V gene: TRBV27
J gene: TRBJ1-2
clone size: -
CDR3 protein: CASSFWRQGKGYTF
CDR3 DNA: TGTGCCAGCAGTTTCTGGAGACAGGGTAAAGGCTACACCTTC

D gene: -
V gene: TRBV6-9
J gene: TRBJ2-1
clone size: -
CDR3 protein: CAEPGNEQFF
CDR3 DNA: TGTGCAGAACCTGGGAATGAGCAGTTCTTC

D gene: -
V gene: TRBV5-4
J gene: TRBJ2-1
clone size: -
CDR3 protein: CASSSGLQAYNEQFF
CDR3 DNA: TGTGCCAGCAGCTCGGGACTCCAAGCCTACAATGAGCAGTTCTTC

D gene: -
V gene: TRBV7-9
J gene: TRBJ2-7
clone size: -
CDR3 protein: CASSPRGPYEQYF
CDR3 DNA: TGTGCCAGCAGTCCCCGGGGTCCCTACGAGCAGTACTTC

D gene: -
V gene: TRBV28
J gene: TRBJ1-1
clone size: -
CDR3 protein: CASSPPGRLRANTEAFF
CDR3 DNA: TGTGCCAGCAGTCCGCCGGGGCGCCTGAGGGCGAACACTGAAGCTTTCTTT

D gene: -
V gene: TRBV6-1
J gene: TRBJ1-6
clone size: -
CDR3 protein: CASLQTQRLPLHF
CDR3 DNA: TGTGCCAGCCTCCAGACACAGAGGTTGCCCCTCCACTTT

D gene: -
V gene: TRBV5-1
J gene: TRBJ2-3
clone size: -
CDR3 protein: CASANSGNTDTQYF
CDR3 DNA: TGCGCCAGCGCTAATAGCGGAAACACAGATACGCAGTATTTT

D gene: -
V gene: TRBV25-1
J gene: TRBJ1-2
clone size: -
CDR3 protein: CASSGYADRGNGYTF
CDR3 DNA: TGTGCCAGCAGTGGCTATGCGGACAGAGGGAATGGCTACACCTTC

D gene: -
V gene: TRBV28
J gene: TRBJ1-4
clone size: few
CDR3 protein: CASITRLAGRPLNEKLFF
CDR3 DNA: TGTGCCAGCATCACCCGTCTGGCAGGGAGGCCCCTAAATGAAAAACTGTTTTTT

D gene: -
V gene: TRBV6-1
J gene: TRBJ2-7
clone size: -
CDR3 protein: CASTLVGGAQYEQYF
CDR3 DNA: TGTGCCAGCACTCTCGTTGGGGGGGCGCAATACGAGCAGTACTTC

D gene: TRBD1
V gene: TRBV7-2
J gene: TRBJ1-5
clone size: few
CDR3 protein: CASSPGQREDQPQHF
CDR3 DNA: TGTGCCAGCAGCCCGGGACAGAGGGAGGATCAGCCCCAGCATTTT

D gene: -
V gene: TRBV7-3
J gene: TRBJ2-3
clone size: -
CDR3 protein: CASSTTGPDTQYF
CDR3 DNA: TGTGCCAGCAGCACAACCGGCCCAGATACGCAGTATTTT

D gene: -
V gene: TRBV7-9
J gene: TRBJ1-1
clone size: -
CDR3 protein: CASSPGVSMNTEAFF
CDR3 DNA: TGTGCCAGCAGCCCGGGAGTCTCAATGAACACTGAAGCTTTCTTT

D gene: TRBD1
V gene: TRBV28
J gene: TRBJ1-1
clone size: -
CDR3 protein: CASSPGTGEDTEAFF
CDR3 DNA: TGTGCCAGCAGTCCAGGGACAGGGGAGGACACTGAAGCTTTCTTT

D gene: TRBD2
V gene: TRBV28
J gene: TRBJ2-3
clone size: -
CDR3 protein: CASSSAGGRTDTQYF
CDR3 DNA: TGTGCCAGCAGTTCAGCGGGAGGTCGTACAGATACGCAGTATTTT

D gene: TRBD1
V gene: TRBV11-3
J gene: TRBJ2-1
clone size: -
CDR3 protein: CASSLRQGHEQFF
CDR3 DNA: TGTGCCAGCAGCCTCAGACAGGGTCATGAGCAGTTCTTC

D gene: -
V gene: TRBV7-8
J gene: TRBJ2-3
clone size: -
CDR3 protein: CASTSGRESTDTQYF
CDR3 DNA: TGTGCCAGCACCTCAGGCAGGGAGAGCACAGATACGCAGTATTTT

D gene: -
V gene: TRBV13
J gene: TRBJ2-1
clone size: -
CDR3 protein: CASREGGINNEQFF
CDR3 DNA: TGTGCCAGCAGGGAAGGAGGGATAAACAATGAGCAGTTCTTC

D gene: -
V gene: TRBV14
J gene: TRBJ1-1
clone size: -
CDR3 protein: CASSVGGNTEAFF
CDR3 DNA: TGTGCCAGCAGCGTAGGGGGGAACACTGAAGCTTTCTTT

D gene: -
V gene: TRBV6-4
J gene: TRBJ1-1
clone size: -
CDR3 protein: CASRPPPNTEAFF
CDR3 DNA: TGTGCCAGCAGACCCCCCCCTAACACTGAAGCTTTCTTT

D gene: -
V gene: TRBV9
J gene: TRBJ1-3
clone size: -
CDR3 protein: CASSVGQGLSGNTIYF
CDR3 DNA: TGTGCCAGCAGCGTAGGCCAGGGGCTCTCTGGAAACACCATATATTTT

D gene: -
V gene: TRBV5-1
J gene: TRBJ2-4
clone size: -
CDR3 protein: CASSWGAGSGKNIQYF
CDR3 DNA: TGCGCCAGCAGCTGGGGGGCGGGTTCGGGCAAAAACATTCAGTACTTC

D gene: -
V gene: TRBV30
J gene: TRBJ2-5
clone size: -
CDR3 protein: CAWSRETQYF
CDR3 DNA: TGTGCCTGGAGCAGAGAGACCCAGTACTTC

D gene: -
V gene: TRBV28
J gene: TRBJ1-5
clone size: -
CDR3 protein: CASSLRLGNQPQHF
CDR3 DNA: TGTGCCAGCAGTTTAAGGCTGGGCAATCAGCCCCAGCATTTT

D gene: -
V gene: TRBV5-1
J gene: TRBJ2-3
clone size: -
CDR3 protein: CASSRGMDSARPSTDTQYF
CDR3 DNA: TGCGCCAGCAGCAGAGGGATGGACTCCGCCCGACCTAGCACAGATACGCAGTATTTT

D gene: TRBD2
V gene: TRBV18
J gene: TRBJ2-1
clone size: -
CDR3 protein: CASSPPGIAGGSYNEQFF
CDR3 DNA: TGTGCCAGCTCACCGCCGGGGATAGCGGGGGGGTCCTACAATGAGCAGTTCTTC

D gene: TRBD1
V gene: TRBV7-8
J gene: TRBJ2-5
clone size: -
CDR3 protein: CASSPRTGTRETQYF
CDR3 DNA: TGTGCCAGCAGCCCTAGGACAGGGACGAGGGAGACCCAGTACTTC

D gene: TRBD1
V gene: TRBV28
J gene: TRBJ1-6
clone size: -
CDR3 protein: CASSLAAGGLNSPLHF
CDR3 DNA: TGTGCCAGCAGTTTGGCGGCAGGGGGACTTAATTCACCCCTCCACTTT

D gene: TRBD2
V gene: TRBV7-2
J gene: TRBJ2-3
clone size: -
CDR3 protein: CASSPSGTSTDTQYF
CDR3 DNA: TGTGCCAGCAGCCCCTCCGGGACTAGTACAGATACGCAGTATTTT

D gene: -
V gene: TRBV27
J gene: TRBJ1-4
clone size: once
CDR3 protein: CASSIRGPNEKLFF
CDR3 DNA: TGTGCCAGCAGCATACGGGGGCCAAATGAAAAACTGTTTTTT

D gene: -
V gene: TRBV19
J gene: TRBJ1-5
clone size: -
CDR3 protein: CASSIYLSTTSSNQPQHF
CDR3 DNA: TGTGCCAGTAGTATATATCTTAGTACAACGTCCTCCAATCAGCCCCAGCATTTT

D gene: -
V gene: TRBV19
J gene: TRBJ2-7
clone size: few
CDR3 protein: CASSRQVSSYEQYF
CDR3 DNA: TGTGCCAGTAGCAGACAGGTTTCCTCCTACGAGCAGTACTTC

D gene: -
V gene: TRBV6-1
J gene: TRBJ1-3
clone size: -
CDR3 protein: CASSEGPGPSGNTIYF
CDR3 DNA: TGTGCCAGCAGTGAAGGCCCGGGGCCCTCAGGAAACACCATATATTTT

D gene: -
V gene: TRBV5-8
J gene: TRBJ1-4
clone size: -
CDR3 protein: CASSLYEKLFF
CDR3 DNA: TGTGCCAGCAGCTTGTATGAAAAACTGTTTTTT

D gene: -
V gene: TRBV5-1
J gene: TRBJ2-5
clone size: -
CDR3 protein: CASKEGHLEETQYF
CDR3 DNA: TGCGCCAGCAAGGAGGGGCACCTGGAGGAGACCCAGTACTTC

D gene: -
V gene: TRBV6-1
J gene: TRBJ2-3
clone size: -
CDR3 protein: CASSVLRGDTQYF
CDR3 DNA: TGTGCCAGCAGTGTATTAAGGGGAGATACGCAGTATTTT

D gene: -
V gene: TRBV19
J gene: TRBJ2-5
clone size: once
CDR3 protein: CASSRTVQETQYF
CDR3 DNA: TGTGCCAGTAGTAGGACAGTCCAAGAGACCCAGTACTTC

D gene: -
V gene: TRBV2
J gene: TRBJ2-7
clone size: -
CDR3 protein: CASGRTESSYEQYF
CDR3 DNA: TGTGCCAGCGGGCGGACGGAAAGCTCCTACGAGCAGTACTTC

D gene: -
V gene: TRBV18
J gene: TRBJ2-7
clone size: -
CDR3 protein: CASSPGGQGFEQYF
CDR3 DNA: TGTGCCAGCTCCCCCGGGGGGCAGGGGTTCGAGCAGTACTTC

D gene: -
V gene: TRBV30
J gene: TRBJ1-1
clone size: -
CDR3 protein: CAWSMGLQAFF
CDR3 DNA: TGTGCCTGGAGTATGGGGTTACAAGCTTTCTTT

D gene: -
V gene: TRBV5-1
J gene: TRBJ2-1
clone size: -
CDR3 protein: CASSLGYPGNEQFF
CDR3 DNA: TGCGCCAGCAGCTTGGGTTACCCCGGCAATGAGCAGTTCTTC

D gene: -
V gene: TRBV5-6
J gene: TRBJ2-7
clone size: -
CDR3 protein: CASSFGGTTYEQYF
CDR3 DNA: TGTGCCAGCAGCTTCGGGGGAACTACCTACGAGCAGTACTTC

D gene: TRBD1
V gene: TRBV27
J gene: TRBJ2-1
clone size: -
CDR3 protein: CASSLGTGYNEQFF
CDR3 DNA: TGTGCCAGCAGTCTCGGGACAGGGTATAATGAGCAGTTCTTC

D gene: -
V gene: TRBV19
J gene: TRBJ2-7
clone size: once
CDR3 protein: CASSSQFEQYF
CDR3 DNA: TGTGCCAGTAGTTCACAGTTCGAGCAGTACTTC